This TCR beta chain was captured by sequencing in a study of T-cell reconstitution after alpha-beta-depleted transplantation in children listed by TCRdb under 2016. A note on the overall study: Using TCR repertoire profiling, the study quantitatively followed how T-cell immune reconstitution unfolded in children after TCRalphabeta/CD19-depleted allogeneic hematopoietic cell transplantation.

Points the paper makes about the study in general: About two months after transplant, the apparently early recovery of alphabetaT-cell counts reportedly depended on just several hundred clones that had expanded rapidly and came from non-depleted graft cells. Over subsequent months, a decline in hyperexpanded clone frequencies was noted, and after one year, T-cell counts and TCRbeta diversity were mostly ascribed to newly produced T cells. In some patients, high TCRbeta diversity at day 60 was attributed to recipient T cells and intrathymic progenitors that had survived conditioning.

The sample's time point, from its label and the paper: day 60 (about 2 months) after transplantation. In light of the paper, this sample's treatment or condition label describes: allogeneic hematopoietic cell transplantation with graft depleted of TCRalphabeta T cells and CD19 B cells. The transplant recipients were children given TCRalphabeta/CD19-depleted allogeneic hematopoietic cell grafts. Receptor libraries were prepared by PCR. Sequencing took place on an Illumina HiSeq 2500. TCR library preparation used molecular barcoding, with unique molecular identifiers applied to normalize quantification of the TCRbeta repertoire. Using fastp at Q25 and MiXCR, TCRdb reprocessed the public reads and kept productive beta chains. Rows with one shared CDR3 protein collapse into an entry with the most common genes and DNA. The sample records 40,000 to 55,000 distinct CDR3 sequences, about 10% of which are singletons. In total, the top ten clones hold about 26% of the sample.

V is trimmed back by 5 bases and J by 8 bases, and the junction contains 15 bases that no gene match accounts for. CDR1 and CDR2, per the germline V gene (reference sequence), are DFQATT and SNEGSKA. Measured from the cysteine to the phenylalanine, the CDR3 is 15 residues long. The kept DNA is CDR3 alone, 45 bases in frame from the first base. This clonotype was seen ten or more times. This receptor's antigen is unknown. There are no base qualities to consult, and no much larger clone falls within one base. The sample in question was PBMCs, mostly from graft donor cells, obtained 60 days after TCRalphabeta/CD19-depleted stem cell transplant. The receptor comes from a male patient aged 2 to 10 who had a stem cell transplant for chronic granulomatous disease, so the T cells may come from the graft donor. The sequence links TRBV20-1 to TRBJ2-1; 7 junctional bases match TRBD2. The DNA sequence is as follows: TGCAGTGCTGCGACTAGCCACCTCGGGGCCCATGAGCAGTTCTTC. Its coded protein is CSAATSHLGAHEQFF.